The present TCR beta chain was sequenced within a study of shared T cell receptors in the human thymus. This table comes from immunoSEQ multiplex PCR, and its TCRdb copy is limited to in-frame clones, with some not included. The table lists hundreds of thousands of clones, 88% of them singletons. The CDR3 covers 14 residues. CDR1 and CDR2 from the germline V gene are ENHRY and SYGVKD. V lost 10 bases and J 0 bases, leaving 16 bases between the germline ends. The same sample was also studied in work on human thymus T cells. That paper adds: Congenital heart defects were the reason for the corrective surgery that the donors, healthy Finnish infants, were having. Within thymic and blood repertoires, V and J gene usage appeared to be biased.

This receptor was obtained from a boy under two years old with a congenital heart defect. Sequenced material: thymocytes. The chain employs TRBV10-3 and TRBJ2-7, with D perhaps matching TRBD1 (5 bases). The CDR3 loop reads CATSVGPSSYEQYF. The CDR3 DNA sequence: TGTGCCACCTCCGTGGGGCCCAGCTCCTACGAGCAGTACTTC.